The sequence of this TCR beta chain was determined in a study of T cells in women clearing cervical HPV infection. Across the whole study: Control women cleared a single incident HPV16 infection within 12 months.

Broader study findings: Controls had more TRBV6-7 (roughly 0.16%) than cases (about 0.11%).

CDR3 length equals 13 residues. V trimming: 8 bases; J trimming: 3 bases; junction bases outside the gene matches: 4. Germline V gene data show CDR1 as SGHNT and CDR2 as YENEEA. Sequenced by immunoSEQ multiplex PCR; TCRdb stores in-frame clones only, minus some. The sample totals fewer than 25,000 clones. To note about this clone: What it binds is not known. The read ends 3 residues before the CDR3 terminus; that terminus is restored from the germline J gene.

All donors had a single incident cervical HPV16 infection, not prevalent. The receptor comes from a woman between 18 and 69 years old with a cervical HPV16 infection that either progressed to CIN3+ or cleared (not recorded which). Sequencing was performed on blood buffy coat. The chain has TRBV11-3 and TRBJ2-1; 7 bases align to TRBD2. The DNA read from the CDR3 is TGTGCCAGCGGGAGGGGCTTCTACAATGAG. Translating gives CASGRGFYNE. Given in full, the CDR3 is CASGRGFYNEQFF.